Described below is a single T cell receptor beta chain sequence and its context. cDNA came from about 0.5 to 1 ug RNA primed by random hexamers. Via MiXCR, TCRdb re-called the immunoSEQ multiplex PCR reads, giving one row per CDR3 protein. The sample contains some 130,000 distinct CDR3 sequences, 95% of which appear only once. In germline, CDR1 is LNHNV, CDR2 YYDKDF (reference sequence). The CDR3 consists of 14 residues. V was trimmed by 0 bases and J by 3 bases, leaving 9 bases between them. The sample comes from a study of CD8 T cells in Susac syndrome. CD8+ and CD4+ blood T cells underwent TCR beta sequencing.

Material: CD8+ T cells from PBMCs. The J gene is TRBJ2-7, the V gene TRBV15; D not resolved. This TCR was recovered from a human donor with Susac syndrome. DNA for the CDR3: TGTGCCACCAGCAGAGATAGGCTAGACTACGAGCAGTACTTC. This encodes CATSRDRLDYEQYF.